Below are 20 T cell receptor beta chains sequenced from a single sample in a study of shared clonotypes between healthy human individuals. CD45RO-negative CD8 cells positively selected for CCR7 made up the naive population, which excluded terminally differentiated effector memory CD45RA+ cells. Sequencing was performed with immunoSEQ multiplex PCR; in TCRdb, only in-frame clones are kept and a portion is missing. The sample includes roughly 2.1 million clones, about 93% of them seen just once. Sequenced sample: naive CD8+ T cells from PBMCs. The receptors were gathered from a man in his late teens or twenties in good health. Some clones in this sample may be carry-over from other donors' samples.

The J gene is TRBJ2-1, the V gene TRBV30; 8 nucleotides align to TRBD2. The CDR3 is made up of 14 amino acids. V dropped 2 bases and J dropped 5; count of bases not matched to a gene: 5. Germline V gives CDR1 GTSNPN, CDR2 SVGIG (reference sequence). In nucleotides, the CDR3 is TGTGCCTGGAGTCCGGGACTAGTTAACAATGAGCAGTTCTTC. This translates into CAWSPGLVNNEQFF.

The chain couples TRBV7-8 to TRBJ2-1, with TRBD1 matching over 10 bases. This CDR3 contains 16 residues. Germline assignment: CDR1 SGHVS and CDR2 FQNEAQ. The junction had 4 bases not matched to a gene; V was cut back by 2 bases and J by 3 bases. CDR3 sequence reads: CASSLRDRGFYNEQFF. CDR3 nucleotides: TGTGCCAGCAGCTTAAGGGACAGGGGCTTCTACAATGAGCAGTTCTTC.

V usage is TRBV29-1 and J usage is TRBJ2-1, with a tentative D call TRBD2 (6 bases). Germline values: CDR1 SQVTM, CDR2 ANQGSEA. The CDR3 runs 16 residues. Between the trimmed V and J ends, which lost 5 bases and 0 bases, there was a span of 17 bases. The CDR3 loop is CSVLGGESPSYNEQFF. The CDR3 DNA follows: TGCAGCGTTCTCGGCGGGGAGTCCCCCTCCTACAATGAGCAGTTCTTC.

The chain links TRBV9 to TRBJ2-3; D gene unclear. V lost 0 bases and J lost 7, with 18 bases in between. Germline V lookup: CDR1 SGDLS, CDR2 YYNGEE. The CDR3 runs to 16 residues. The CDR3 nucleotides read TGTGCCAGCAGCGTAGTTGGTGTTGGGATGGCGCATACGCAGTATTTT. It translates to CASSVVGVGMAHTQYF.

A few counts support this clone. V usage is TRBV2 and J usage is TRBJ1-1, with D tentatively TRBD1 (5 bases). V was clipped by 2 bases and J by 3 bases, with 13 bases between them. CDR1 SNHLY and CDR2 FYNNEI come from the germline V gene. This CDR3 region has 15 residues. CDR3 region: CASSEWGREDTEAFF. CDR3 coding DNA: TGTGCCAGCAGTGAATGGGGGAGGGAGGACACTGAAGCTTTCTTT.

The rearrangement uses TRBV14 and TRBJ2-1; 9 bases match TRBD2. The ends lost 1 base at V and 6 bases at J; junction bases unmatched: 4. Germline assignment: CDR1 SGHDN and CDR2 FVKESK. This CDR3 has 15 residues. The CDR3 DNA reads TGTGCCAGCAGCCAAGTAGCGGGAGTCCCCAATGAGCAGTTCTTC. It specifies CASSQVAGVPNEQFF.

J is TRBJ1-5 and V is TRBV7-8; weak D call: TRBD1 (5 bases). The germline CDR1 and CDR2 sequences are SGHVS and FQNEAQ. The CDR3 contains 14 residues. Deletions cut 3 bases from V and 0 bases from J, with 6 bases between. This chain's CDR3 is CASSFQGSNQPQHF. Here the CDR3 DNA reads TGTGCCAGCAGCTTTCAGGGTAGCAATCAGCCCCAGCATTTT.

J is TRBJ2-2 and V is TRBV5-6; the D is unclear. CDR3 size: 14 residues. Trimming left V 2 bases short and J 3 bases short, with 8 bases between. Germline V gives CDR1 SGHDT, CDR2 YYEEEE. The CDR3 bases are TGTGCCAGCAGCTTAGACACCTACACCGGGGAGCTGTTTTTT. It codes for CASSLDTYTGELFF.

This chain links TRBV6-1 with TRBJ2-7; TRBD1 matches at 7 bases. Germline V CDR1 and CDR2: MNHNS, SASEGT. CDR3 length equals 16 residues. V trimming: 3 bases; J trimming: 3 bases; junction bases outside the gene matches: 11. In DNA form, the CDR3 reads TGTGCCAGCAGTGACCCAGACAGGGAAAGAGGCTACGAGCAGTACTTC. It specifies CASSDPDRERGYEQYF.

CDR3 sequence: CASSLTLGAAVDETQYF. The CDR3 coding sequence is TGTGCCAGCAGCCTGACCCTGGGGGCCGCTGTAGATGAGACCCAGTACTTC. V is TRBV2 and J is TRBJ2-5, with D perhaps TRBD1 (6 bases). With 6 bases removed from V and 5 bases from J, the gap between germline ends came to 25 bases. Germline CDR1 and CDR2: SNHLY and FYNNEI. The CDR3 covers 17 residues.

The chain combines TRBV7-9 with TRBJ2-1; 8 positions agree with TRBD1. CDR1 SEHNR and CDR2 FQNEAQ come from the germline V gene (reference sequence). After removal of 5 bases from V and 6 bases from J, the junction contained 3 bases not matched to a gene. The CDR3 contains 13 residues. The CDR3 bases are TGTGCCAGCAGCGGGACAGGTTTCAATGAGCAGTTCTTC. Translating gives CASSGTGFNEQFF.

The CDR3 bases are TGCAGCGCCAGGGGGGGCGAGCAGTACTTC. It specifies CSARGGEQYF. The chain recombines TRBV29-1 with TRBJ2-7; D tentatively reads TRBD1 or TRBD2 (7 bases each). This CDR3 has 10 amino acids. V shed 7 bases and J shed 6 bases, with 10 bases lying between them. The V gene's germline CDR1 is SQVTM and CDR2 ANQGSEA.

This clone was recorded only once. V is TRBV19 and J is TRBJ2-1; TRBD2 agrees at 10 bases. J lost 0 bases, V lost 2 bases, and 1 base had no gene match. The CDR3 has 16 amino acids. Germline CDR1 LNHDA, CDR2 SQIVND (reference sequence). DNA for the CDR3: TGTGCCAGTAGTATAATAGCGGGAGGCTCCTACAATGAGCAGTTCTTC. Translating it yields CASSIIAGGSYNEQFF.

The CDR3 is CASSQDYRDSGNTIYF. CDR3 sequence (DNA): TGCGCCAGCAGCCAAGATTACAGAGACTCTGGAAACACCATATATTTT. The rearrangement uses TRBV4-3 and TRBJ1-3, with no clear D. V was cut by 0 bases and J by 0 bases, with 9 bases left in between. The CDR3 consists of 16 residues. Per germline, CDR1 LGHNA and CDR2 YSLEER.

The gene calls are TRBV20-1 and TRBJ2-5; D is unclear. The CDR3 has 11 residues. The V end was cut by 0 bases, the J end by 9 bases, with 8 bases between. The germline gives CDR1 DFQATT, CDR2 SNEGSKA (reference sequence). For the CDR3, the DNA is TGCAGTGCTAGAGATTCACCCCCCCAGTACTTC. It yields the protein CSARDSPPQYF.

The chain is built from TRBV11-3 and TRBJ1-5; 8 bases align to TRBD1. The V segment lost 5 bases and the J segment 2 bases; nucleotides outside the gene matches: 11. Germline V gives CDR1 SGHNT, CDR2 YENEEA. CDR3 length equals 17 residues. Here the CDR3 reads CASSQKRTGLRNQPQHF. CDR3 DNA sequence: TGTGCCAGCAGCCAAAAGCGGACAGGGCTCCGCAATCAGCCCCAGCATTTT.

The chain couples TRBV7-8 to TRBJ2-5, with D perhaps TRBD2 (6 bases). Germline V gene lookup returns CDR1 SGHVS and CDR2 FQNEAQ. This CDR3 comprises 14 residues. V lost 2 bases to trimming and J lost 0 bases, with 7 bases between them. The CDR3 here is CASSLRTNQETQYF. As DNA, the CDR3 is TGTGCCAGCAGCTTACGGACTAACCAAGAGACCCAGTACTTC.

In the case of this clone: The CDR3 does not close with the conserved phenylalanine or tryptophan, likely indicating a read error. Because the CDR3's place on the DNA is in doubt, the DNA is left out and the CDR3 is given as listed by TCRdb. The chain is built from TRBV19 and TRBJ2-7; the table's D call, TRBD1, has no DNA check behind it. Inclusive of both ends, the CDR3 amounts to 11 amino acids. CDR1 is LNHDA and CDR2 is SQIVND in the germline V gene (reference sequence). The CDR3 protein is CASSAGQHWKL.

This clone was seen a single time. The chain recombines TRBV2 with TRBJ1-2; D not certain. Per germline, CDR1 SNHLY and CDR2 FYNNEI. The CDR3 has 15 residues. V lost 1 base, J lost 4 bases, and 13 bases lay in between. The CDR3 nucleotides read TGTGCCAGCAGTGAAGGGTCCGGCGTAGGCTATGGCTACACCTTC. The encoded protein is CASSEGSGVGYGYTF. Using reference TRBV2 and TRBJ1-2 for the parts outside the CDR3, the full variable domain is EPEVTQTPSHQVTQMGQEVILRCVPISNHLYFYWYRQILGQKVEFLVSFYNNEISEKSEIFDDQFSVERPDGSNFTLKIRSTKLEDSAMYFCASSEGSGVGYGYTFGSGTRLTVV.

The V gene is TRBV27, the J gene TRBJ1-2; D remains ambiguous. The CDR3 spans 14 residues. The germline V and J ends were trimmed by 6 bases and 4 bases, with 15 bases remaining between them. CDR1 and CDR2 (germline): MNHEY, SMNVEV (reference sequence). The CDR3 sequence is CASRNPGSPYGYTF. CDR3 bases: TGTGCCAGCAGGAACCCCGGGTCCCCCTATGGCTACACCTTC.